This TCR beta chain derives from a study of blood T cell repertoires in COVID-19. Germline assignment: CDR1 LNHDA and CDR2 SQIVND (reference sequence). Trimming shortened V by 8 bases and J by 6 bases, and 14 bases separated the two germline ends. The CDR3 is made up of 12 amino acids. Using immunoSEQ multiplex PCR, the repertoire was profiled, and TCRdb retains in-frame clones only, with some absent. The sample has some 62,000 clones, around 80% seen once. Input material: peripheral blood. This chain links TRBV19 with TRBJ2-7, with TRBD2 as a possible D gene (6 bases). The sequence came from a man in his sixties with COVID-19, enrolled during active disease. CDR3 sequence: CASGAGFGEQYF. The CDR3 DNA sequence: TGTGCCAGTGGTGCGGGGTTCGGCGAGCAGTACTTC.